The rows below give T cell receptor beta chains drawn from one sample of a study of blood T cell repertoires in COVID-19. Profiling relied on immunoSEQ multiplex PCR, and the TCRdb table lists in-frame clones only, not all of them. The profile covers some 200,000 clones, with 75% to 85% appearing a single time and 9.5% to 15% taken by the ten largest. The sample comprised peripheral blood. All receptors come from a human donor in a cohort sampled during active COVID-19. CDR3s include the opening cysteine and the closing phenylalanine or tryptophan. The order of the fields is CDR3 length, V gene, J gene, clone size, D gene, CDR3 protein, CDR3 DNA. The D gene is left open where the match is weak. Expanded clones are given a class, and other clones once, few, many or no size at all.

length: 15; V: TRBV2; J: TRBJ2-1; size: .; D: .; CDR3: CASSGSLVEKSEQFF; DNA: TGTGCCAGCAGTGGAAGTCTCGTAGAAAAGAGTGAGCAGTTCTTC
length: 13; V: TRBV6-5; J: TRBJ2-3; size: once; D: TRBD2; CDR3: CASRLAGEDTQYF; DNA: TGTGCCAGCCGGCTAGCGGGGGAAGATACGCAGTATTTT
length: 15; V: TRBV28; J: TRBJ1-5; size: .; D: .; CDR3: CASSIFPNSNQPQHF; DNA: TGTGCCAGCAGCATATTTCCTAATAGCAATCAGCCCCAGCATTTT
length: 15; V: TRBV4-1; J: TRBJ2-1; size: .; D: TRBD2; CDR3: CASSQASGGGNEQFF; DNA: TGCGCCAGCAGCCAAGCCAGCGGGGGTGGGAATGAGCAGTTCTTC
length: 12; V: TRBV3-1/TRBV3-2; J: TRBJ2-5; size: once; D: .; CDR3: CASSSRMSTQYF; DNA: TGTGCCAGCAGCTCGCGGATGAGCACCCAGTACTTC
length: 17; V: TRBV5-5; J: TRBJ2-4; size: .; D: TRBD2; CDR3: CASSLEYTSGRARIQYF; DNA: TGTGCCAGCAGCTTGGAATATACTAGCGGGAGGGCCCGCATTCAGTACTTC
length: 15; V: TRBV6-5; J: TRBJ1-2; size: .; D: TRBD1; CDR3: CASSPRTGGTEGYTF; DNA: TGTGCCAGCAGTCCCAGGACAGGGGGGACAGAGGGCTACACCTTC
length: 15; V: TRBV18; J: TRBJ1-4; size: .; D: .; CDR3: CASSPVNQQGEKLFF; DNA: TGTGCCAGCTCACCGGTGAACCAACAGGGTGAAAAACTGTTTTTT
length: 19; V: TRBV2; J: TRBJ1-6; size: .; D: .; CDR3: CASSPPPQGGFVYNSPLHF; DNA: TGTGCCAGCAGTCCCCCTCCTCAGGGCGGATTCGTATATAATTCACCCCTCCACTTT
length: 13; V: TRBV4-1; J: TRBJ2-3; size: .; D: .; CDR3: CASSQGRADTQYF; DNA: TGCGCCAGCAGCCAAGGGCGGGCAGATACGCAGTATTTT
length: 14; V: TRBV7-8; J: TRBJ1-1; size: .; D: .; CDR3: CASSLAGGRTEAFF; DNA: TGTGCCAGCAGCTTAGCAGGGGGTAGGACTGAAGCTTTCTTT
length: 13; V: TRBV7-2; J: TRBJ1-5; size: .; D: .; CDR3: CASSLQGNQPQHF; DNA: TGTGCCAGCAGCTTGCAGGGGAATCAGCCCCAGCATTTT
length: 15; V: TRBV10-3; J: TRBJ2-1; size: .; D: TRBD2; CDR3: CAISDPAGEYNEQFF; DNA: TGTGCCATCAGTGACCCAGCGGGGGAGTACAATGAGCAGTTCTTC
length: 14; V: TRBV11-2; J: TRBJ2-7; size: .; D: TRBD2; CDR3: CASTRQAGVDEQYF; DNA: TGTGCCTCGACTAGGCAAGCGGGAGTCGACGAGCAGTACTTC
length: 15; V: TRBV4-1; J: TRBJ2-3; size: .; D: TRBD2; CDR3: CASSEGAGGADTQYF; DNA: TGCGCCAGCAGCGAAGGGGCGGGAGGGGCAGATACGCAGTATTTT
length: 14; V: TRBV3-1/TRBV3-2; J: TRBJ1-2; size: .; D: .; CDR3: CASRHFAANYGYTF; DNA: TGTGCCAGCAGGCATTTCGCAGCGAACTATGGCTACACCTTC
length: 13; V: TRBV10-3; J: TRBJ1-2; size: .; D: .; CDR3: CAISESIESGYTF; DNA: TGTGCCATCAGTGAGTCGATAGAAAGCGGCTACACCTTC
length: 12; V: TRBV2; J: TRBJ2-1; size: .; D: .; CDR3: CASTYGGAKQFF; DNA: TGTGCCAGCACTTATGGGGGGGCCAAGCAGTTCTTC
length: 15; V: TRBV21-1; J: TRBJ2-7; size: once; D: .; CDR3: CASSTRLAGDYEQYF; DNA: TGTGCCAGCAGCACTCGACTAGCGGGAGACTACGAGCAGTACTTC
length: 18; V: TRBV5-8; J: TRBJ2-2; size: .; D: .; CDR3: CASSLVSPLVLVTGELFF; DNA: TGTGCCAGCAGCTTGGTATCCCCCCTAGTTTTGGTGACCGGGGAGCTGTTTTTT
length: 14; V: TRBV7-9; J: TRBJ1-1; size: .; D: TRBD1; CDR3: CASSFAGQGTEAFF; DNA: TGTGCCAGCAGCTTCGCCGGACAGGGCACTGAAGCTTTCTTT
length: 15; V: TRBV11-2; J: TRBJ1-4; size: .; D: TRBD1; CDR3: CASSLRQGAVEKLFF; DNA: TGTGCCAGCAGCTTAAGGCAGGGGGCGGTCGAAAAACTGTTTTTT
length: 14; V: TRBV20-1; J: TRBJ2-7; size: .; D: .; CDR3: CSASHALGGYEQYF; DNA: TGCAGTGCTAGTCATGCGTTGGGGGGCTACGAGCAGTACTTC
length: 17; V: TRBV2; J: TRBJ1-4; size: once; D: TRBD1; CDR3: CASRGLPPGQSNEKLFF; DNA: TGTGCCAGCAGAGGACTTCCCCCGGGACAGTCTAATGAAAAACTGTTTTTT
length: 12; V: TRBV19; J: TRBJ1-1; size: .; D: .; CDR3: CASSKSRTEAFF; DNA: TGTGCCAGTAGTAAGTCCAGGACTGAAGCTTTCTTT
length: 14; V: TRBV7-9; J: TRBJ1-4; size: .; D: TRBD1; CDR3: CASSLQGEWEKLFF; DNA: TGTGCCAGCAGCTTACAGGGGGAATGGGAAAAACTGTTTTTT
length: 20; V: TRBV6-2/TRBV6-3; J: TRBJ2-1; size: .; D: TRBD2; CDR3: CASSYLGGTSGVSSYNEQFF; DNA: TGTGCCAGCAGTTACTTAGGAGGGACTAGCGGGGTTAGCTCCTACAATGAGCAGTTCTTC
length: 14; V: TRBV7-2; J: TRBJ1-1; size: .; D: TRBD1; CDR3: CASSSDRVNTEAFF; DNA: TGTGCCAGCAGCTCAGACAGGGTGAACACTGAAGCTTTCTTT
length: 16; V: TRBV28; J: TRBJ2-1; size: .; D: .; CDR3: CASSLYTGDAYNEQFF; DNA: TGTGCCAGCAGTTTATACACGGGAGACGCTTACAATGAGCAGTTCTTC
length: 16; V: TRBV11-2; J: TRBJ2-1; size: .; D: TRBD2; CDR3: CASSTRTSGRGHEQFF; DNA: TGTGCCAGCAGCACCCGGACTAGCGGGAGGGGCCATGAGCAGTTCTTC
length: 17; V: TRBV30; J: TRBJ2-3; size: .; D: TRBD2; CDR3: CAWRSLAGGLITDTQYF; DNA: TGTGCCTGGAGGTCCCTAGCGGGGGGACTAATCACAGATACGCAGTATTTT
length: 14; V: TRBV6-5; J: TRBJ1-1; size: few; D: .; CDR3: CASSRQDRRTEAFF; DNA: TGTGCCAGCAGCCGACAGGACAGACGCACTGAAGCTTTCTTT
length: 15; V: TRBV6-5; J: TRBJ1-5; size: once; D: .; CDR3: CWGHRSSMGNQPQHF; DNA: TGTTGGGGGCACCGGTCCTCCATGGGCAATCAGCCCCAGCATTTT
length: 16; V: TRBV5-1; J: TRBJ1-1; size: .; D: .; CDR3: CASSIGWGGINTEAFF; DNA: TGCGCCAGCAGCATCGGATGGGGGGGCATAAACACTGAAGCTTTCTTT
length: 15; V: TRBV3-1/TRBV3-2; J: TRBJ1-3; size: .; D: TRBD1; CDR3: CASSATGVSGNTIYF; DNA: TGTGCCAGCAGCGCGACAGGGGTCTCTGGAAACACCATATATTTT
length: 15; V: TRBV15; J: TRBJ1-2; size: .; D: TRBD1; CDR3: CATSPRAGGTYGYTF; DNA: TGTGCCACCAGTCCGCGGGCAGGGGGCACCTATGGCTACACCTTC
length: 16; V: TRBV18; J: TRBJ1-1; size: .; D: .; CDR3: CASSLFRGGAPTEAFF; DNA: TGTGCCAGCTCACTTTTCCGGGGAGGGGCCCCCACTGAAGCTTTCTTT
length: 13; V: TRBV4-3; J: TRBJ1-2; size: .; D: TRBD1; CDR3: CASSQQGARGYTF; DNA: TGCGCCAGCAGCCAGCAGGGGGCGCGTGGCTACACCTTC
length: 15; V: TRBV19; J: TRBJ1-1; size: .; D: TRBD1; CDR3: CASSFGQAGNTEAFF; DNA: TGTGCCAGTAGTTTTGGACAGGCGGGGAACACTGAAGCTTTCTTT
length: 14; V: TRBV10-3; J: TRBJ2-1; size: many; D: TRBD2; CDR3: CAISEEREGNEQFF; DNA: TGTGCCATCAGTGAGGAGCGGGAGGGCAATGAGCAGTTCTTC
length: 16; V: TRBV15; J: TRBJ2-5; size: .; D: TRBD1; CDR3: CATSSGTANYQETQYF; DNA: TGTGCCACCAGCAGCGGGACAGCGAATTACCAAGAGACCCAGTACTTC
length: 15; V: TRBV19; J: TRBJ1-2; size: .; D: .; CDR3: CASSGGVGANYGYTF; DNA: TGTGCCAGTAGCGGAGGTGTGGGAGCTAACTATGGCTACACCTTC
length: 13; V: TRBV6-5; J: TRBJ2-5; size: .; D: .; CDR3: CASSRPYQETQYF; DNA: TGTGCCAGCAGCAGGCCATACCAAGAGACCCAGTACTTC
length: 15; V: TRBV7-2; J: TRBJ1-1; size: .; D: .; CDR3: CASSSGSGMNTEAFF; DNA: TGTGCCAGCAGCTCCGGGAGCGGTATGAACACTGAAGCTTTCTTT
length: 15; V: TRBV5-4; J: TRBJ2-4; size: .; D: TRBD2; CDR3: CASSLSGTSGNIQYF; DNA: TGTGCCAGCAGCCTCTCCGGGACTAGCGGAAACATTCAGTACTTC